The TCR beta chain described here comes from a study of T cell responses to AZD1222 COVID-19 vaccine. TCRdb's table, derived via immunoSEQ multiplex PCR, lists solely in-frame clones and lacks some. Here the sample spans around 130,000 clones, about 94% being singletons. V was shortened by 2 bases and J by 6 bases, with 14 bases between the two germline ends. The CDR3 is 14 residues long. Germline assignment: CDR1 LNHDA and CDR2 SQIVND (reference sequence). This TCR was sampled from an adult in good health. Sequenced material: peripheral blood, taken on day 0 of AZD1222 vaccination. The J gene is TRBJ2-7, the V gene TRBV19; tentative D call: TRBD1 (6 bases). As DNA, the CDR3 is TGTGCCAGTAGTATACCGTCCCCAGGGGCCGAGCAGTACTTC. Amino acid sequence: CASSIPSPGAEQYF.